Listed below are T cell receptor beta chains from one sample, sequenced in a study of T cell responses to AZD1222 COVID-19 vaccine. The repertoire was sequenced with immunoSEQ multiplex PCR; TCRdb's copy has only in-frame clones and lacks some. The sample consists of around 140,000 clones, about 94% of them appearing once. The source was peripheral blood, collected on day 0 of AZD1222 vaccination. The source is an adult in good health. Each CDR3 is given with its conserved first and last residue. The D gene is left open where the match is weak. Where a row states a size, it is once, few, many or the class of an expanded clone; other rows omit it.

-	TRBV21-1	TRBJ1-1	-	TGTGCCAGCAGCCCCGCTGGTGTGGAGGCTTTCTTT	CASSPAGVEAFF
-	TRBV19	TRBJ1-3	-	TGTGCCAGTAGTATTATCCCAGGGCAACTACGAAACACCATATATTTT	CASSIIPGQLRNTIYF
TRBD2	TRBV28	TRBJ2-1	-	TGTGCCAGCAGTTTACCCGGACTAGCGGGGGGTAATGAGCAGTTCTTC	CASSLPGLAGGNEQFF
-	TRBV28	TRBJ1-2	-	TGTGCCACCCAAACAGTTTATGTAGGACAGCTAACACTAACAGAGAATGGCTACACCTTC	CATQTVYVGQLTLTENGYTF
TRBD1	TRBV28	TRBJ1-2	-	TGTGCCAGCAGGTTCCCCGGGACAGGGTACGATGGCTACACCTTC	CASRFPGTGYDGYTF
-	TRBV6-1	TRBJ1-5	few	TGTGCCAGCAGTGAAGCCTTTGATCAGCCCCAGCATTTT	CASSEAFDQPQHF
-	TRBV9	TRBJ2-6	-	TGTGCCAGCAGCCCCCGGGCCGGGGGCTCTGGGGCCAACGTCCTGACTTTC	CASSPRAGGSGANVLTF
-	TRBV29-1	TRBJ1-1	-	TGCAGCGTTGAAGAAGCGGGGAGGAACACTGAAGCTTTCTTT	CSVEEAGRNTEAFF
-	TRBV6-5	TRBJ2-7	-	TGTGCCAGCAGCCGCGCCTCCCCCTACGAGCAGTACTTC	CASSRASPYEQYF
-	TRBV9	TRBJ2-7	-	TGTGCCAGCAGCATCGGGACAACGGGCTCCTACGAGCAGTACTTC	CASSIGTTGSYEQYF
TRBD2	TRBV7-2	TRBJ2-1	once	TGTGCCAGCAGCGCCCAGGTTGGCGGGAGTTCCTACAATGAGCAGTTCTTC	CASSAQVGGSSYNEQFF
TRBD2	TRBV7-2	TRBJ2-2	once	TGTGCCAGCAGCACGACTAGCGGTCTGAACACCGGGGAGCTGTTTTTT	CASSTTSGLNTGELFF
TRBD1	TRBV7-2	TRBJ2-7	-	TGTGCCAGCAGCTTAGGGGGTGGGACAGCCCCCAGTACCCAGAGGGAGCAGTACTTC	CASSLGGGTAPSTQREQYF
-	TRBV5-6	TRBJ2-3	-	TGTGCCAGCAGCTCCCGGCGCCCCAATATAGATACGCAGTATTTT	CASSSRRPNIDTQYF
-	TRBV7-3	TRBJ2-1	few	TGTGCCAGCAGTTACGCGGGCGACAATGAGCAGTTCTTC	CASSYAGDNEQFF
TRBD2	TRBV19	TRBJ2-2	-	TGTGCCAGTAGTATAAACCCGGGAGGGATGACCGGGGAGCTGTTTTTT	CASSINPGGMTGELFF
-	TRBV14	TRBJ2-2	-	TGTGCCAGCAGCCAAGATCTTGTCGCACCCGGGGAGCTGTTTTTT	CASSQDLVAPGELFF
-	TRBV29-1	TRBJ2-5	-	TGCAGCGTCGCCAGCAGCGGAGGAGGGGAGACCCAGTACTTC	CSVASSGGGETQYF
TRBD1	TRBV5-1	TRBJ2-7	-	TGCGCCAGCAGCTGGACAGGGGGCTCCCACGAGCAGTACTTC	CASSWTGGSHEQYF
TRBD1	TRBV5-1	TRBJ2-7	-	TGCGCCAGCAGCTTCAAGGGGGCGTCTTACGAGCAGTACTTC	CASSFKGASYEQYF
TRBD1	TRBV14	TRBJ2-1	-	TGTGCCAGCAGCCAATTCCGGACAGGGAACAATGAGCAGTTCTTC	CASSQFRTGNNEQFF
-	TRBV13	TRBJ1-1	once	TGTGCCAGCAGCCCAAGGGGTTTGAACACTGAAGCTTTCTTT	CASSPRGLNTEAFF
TRBD1	TRBV9	TRBJ2-1	-	TGTGCCAGCAGCGTAGACAGGGGCAATGAGCAGTTCTTC	CASSVDRGNEQFF
-	TRBV7-9	TRBJ1-6	-	TGTGCCAGCAGCTTAAGTTTTGCGGGGTTCGATAATTCACCCCTCCACTTT	CASSLSFAGFDNSPLHF
TRBD1	TRBV6-2/TRBV6-3	TRBJ1-5	-	TGTGCCAGCAGCTATTATACCGACAGGGGGATCAATCAGCCCCAGCATTTT	CASSYYTDRGINQPQHF
-	TRBV5-1	TRBJ2-5	-	TGCGCCAGCCAACCTCCAAACCAAGAGACCCAGTACTTC	CASQPPNQETQYF
-	TRBV10-1	TRBJ1-2	-	TGCGCCAGCAGTGAGAGCAGCTCTTTGGGCTACACCTTC	CASSESSSLGYTF
-	TRBV6-2/TRBV6-3	TRBJ2-2	-	TGTGCCAGCAGCCTGGGCCCGGGCACCGGGGAGCTGTTTTTT	CASSLGPGTGELFF
TRBD2	TRBV5-1	TRBJ2-7	-	TGCGCCAGCAGCTTTAGCGGGAGTGATCCCTTATTGTACGAGCAGTACTTC	CASSFSGSDPLLYEQYF
-	TRBV11-2	TRBJ2-2	-	TGTGCCAGCAGCTGGGGGACCTTCGGGGCAAGGAGTAACACCGGGGAGCTGTTTTTT	CASSWGTFGARSNTGELFF
TRBD2	TRBV2	TRBJ2-7	-	TGTGCCGGACGCCCAGGAAGACTAGCGAGCTCCTACGAGCAGTACTTC	CAGRPGRLASSYEQYF
TRBD2	TRBV18	TRBJ2-1	-	TGTGCCAGCTCACCACGGAGCCTAGGGAGGAGACTAGCGGGTTTCCATGAGCAGTTCTTC	CASSPRSLGRRLAGFHEQFF
TRBD2	TRBV19	TRBJ2-7	-	TGTGCCAGTAGTATCCGGACTAGCGGGGGGACCTACGAGCAGTACTTC	CASSIRTSGGTYEQYF
TRBD2	TRBV5-4	TRBJ2-2	few	TGTGCCAGCAGCTCTGGGCGGGGGGCGAACACCGGGGAGCTGTTTTTT	CASSSGRGANTGELFF
TRBD1	TRBV27	TRBJ1-6	-	TGTGCCAGCAGTTTAGGCTTCGGAGGGGGCGGTTCACCCCTCCACTTT	CASSLGFGGGGSPLHF
-	TRBV12-3/TRBV12-4	TRBJ2-7	-	TGTGCCAGCTCGTTCAGCTACGAGCAGTACTTC	CASSFSYEQYF
-	TRBV5-4	TRBJ2-6	-	TGTGCCAGCAGCTTGGGGGGACCTACTGGGGCCAACGTCCTGACTTTC	CASSLGGPTGANVLTF
-	TRBV24-1	TRBJ2-5	once	TGTGCCACCAGTGACCTCTTGGATCCGGAGGAGACCCAGTACTTC	CATSDLLDPEETQYF
-	TRBV24-1	TRBJ2-3	-	TGTGCCACCAGTGATTTAGGGCGGGATACAGATACGCAGTATTTT	CATSDLGRDTDTQYF
-	TRBV19	TRBJ1-2	-	TGTGCCAGTAGAGATCAGGGGTACGGCTACACCTTC	CASRDQGYGYTF
TRBD2	TRBV19	TRBJ2-5	-	TGTGCCAGTAGTATCATGGGCGGGAGAAACCAAGAGACCCAGTACTTC	CASSIMGGRNQETQYF
-	TRBV6-6	TRBJ1-2	-	TGTGCCAGCAGTTACTTAGGGGCAGCAGATGGCTACACCTTC	CASSYLGAADGYTF
-	TRBV24-1	TRBJ2-2	-	TGTGCCACCAGTGAGGGAAGGGGTGCCGGGGAGCTGTTTTTT	CATSEGRGAGELFF